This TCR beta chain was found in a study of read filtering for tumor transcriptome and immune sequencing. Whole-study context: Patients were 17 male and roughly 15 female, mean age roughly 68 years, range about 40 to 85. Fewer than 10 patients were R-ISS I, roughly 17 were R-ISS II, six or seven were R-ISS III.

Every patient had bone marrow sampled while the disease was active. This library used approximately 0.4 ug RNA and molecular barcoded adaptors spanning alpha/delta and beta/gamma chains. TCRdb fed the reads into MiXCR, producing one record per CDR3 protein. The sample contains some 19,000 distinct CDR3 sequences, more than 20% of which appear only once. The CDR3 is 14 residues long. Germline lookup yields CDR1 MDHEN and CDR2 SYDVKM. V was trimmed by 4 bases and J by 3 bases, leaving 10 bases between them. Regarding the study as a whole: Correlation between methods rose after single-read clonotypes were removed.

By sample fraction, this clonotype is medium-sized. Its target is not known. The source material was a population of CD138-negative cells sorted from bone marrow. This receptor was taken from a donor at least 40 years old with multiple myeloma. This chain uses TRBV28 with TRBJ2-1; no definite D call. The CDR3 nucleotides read TGTGCCAGCAGTTGGGCAGACCGCTACAATGAGCAGTTCTTC. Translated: CASSWADRYNEQFF.